Below are 20 T cell receptor beta chains sequenced from a single sample in a study of blood T cells in healthy people across ages (dated by TCRdb to 2013 to 2016). Libraries were built with 5' RACE. The sequencer was an Illumina HiSeq 2500. A second PCR of 7 to 11 cycles was run with a J-beta primer mix and a sample-barcoded 5' primer. The raw public data were reprocessed by TCRdb itself: fastp quality trimming at Q25, MiXCR clonotype calling, in-frame beta chains only. A single entry per CDR3 protein holds the most common genes and DNA from its merged rows. Recorded for this sample are more than 600,000 distinct CDR3 sequences; approximately 25% of them occurred a single time. Jointly, the top ten make up more than 8% of the sample. This sample also appeared in a second study, on T cells of mothers and their children.

What was sequenced was blood. These TCRs come from a boy aged 10-17 years in good health.

The genes are TRBV10-3 and TRBJ2-7, with 9 bases that match TRBD2. Germline CDR1 reads ENHRY; CDR2 reads SYGVKD. V gave up 6 bases and J gave up 0 bases; unmatched junction bases: 15. The CDR3 is 18 amino acids. The CDR3 region is CAISVEPVAGGPSYEQYF. The CDR3 DNA follows: TGTGCCATCAGCGTAGAGCCGGTGGCGGGAGGGCCCTCCTACGAGCAGTACTTC.

This clonotype has just a few counts. In DNA form, the CDR3 reads TGCAGCGTTGTGCCTAGCCAGTACGAGCAGTACTTC. This gives the protein CSVVPSQYEQYF. This chain uses TRBV29-1 with TRBJ2-7, with D possibly being TRBD2 (5 bases). The CDR3 spans 12 residues. V shed 4 bases and J shed 4 bases, with 11 bases lying between them. Per germline, CDR1 SQVTM and CDR2 ANQGSEA.

This clonotype was counted only a few times. The genes are TRBV13 and TRBJ2-7; 9 bases align to TRBD1. With 5 bases clipped from V and 7 bases from J, the junction kept 9 bases outside the gene matches. This CDR3 contains 14 residues. In germline, CDR1 is PRHDT, CDR2 FYEKMQ (reference sequence). The CDR3 reads CASSTVQGAGEQYF. The CDR3 coding sequence is TGTGCCAGCAGCACCGTACAGGGGGCGGGGGAGCAGTACTTC. The full variable domain, in which reference TRBV13 and TRBJ2-7 provide the parts outside the CDR3, is AAGVIQSPRHLIKEKRETATLKCYPIPRHDTVYWYQQGPGQDPQFLISFYEKMQSDKGSIPDRFSAQQFSDYHSELNMSSLELGDSALYFCASSTVQGAGEQYFGPGTRLTVT.

The chain couples TRBV11-2 to TRBJ1-1; D gene unclear. Germline V CDR1 and CDR2: SGHAT, FQNNGV. V was cut by 2 bases and J by 11 bases, with 12 bases left in between. CDR3 length: 12 amino acids. The CDR3 loop is CASSLRRPAAFF. CDR3 in DNA: TGTGCCAGCAGCTTAAGGCGCCCGGCCGCTTTCTTT.

The V call is TRBV29-1, the J call TRBJ1-3; the match to TRBD1 covers 9 bases. Germline CDR1 reads SQVTM; CDR2 reads ANQGSEA. V shed 4 bases and J 4 bases; nucleotides not matched to a gene: 8. The length of the CDR3 is 15 residues. The DNA of the CDR3 is TGCAGCGTTGCGGAGGGGACAGGGCACGGAAACACCATATATTTT. This translates into CSVAEGTGHGNTIYF.

The rearrangement links TRBV7-9 to TRBJ2-1, with D possibly TRBD2 on 6 matching bases. V was clipped by 7 bases and J by 5 bases, with 15 bases between them. The CDR3 extends over 14 amino acids. Germline loops: CDR1 SEHNR, CDR2 FQNEAQ (reference sequence). The CDR3 is CASTLGEAHNEQFF. The CDR3 DNA follows: TGTGCCAGCACCCTGGGGGAGGCTCACAATGAGCAGTTCTTC.

The rearrangement links TRBV12-3 or TRBV12-4 to TRBJ2-3, with TRBD1 identical over 8 bases. J lost 1 base, V lost 3 bases, and 12 bases had no gene match. The CDR3 covers 18 residues. The CDR3 DNA sequence: TGTGCCAGCAGTTTCCCGGGACAGGCGAACTACGGCACAGATACGCAGTATTTT. Translation gives CASSFPGQANYGTDTQYF.

This clonotype showed up many times. The V and J genes are TRBV12-3 or TRBV12-4 and TRBJ2-5; D may be TRBD2 (5 bases). The DNA end is more similar to TRBJ2-7, so the J call may be wrong. This CDR3 contains 13 residues. In nucleotides, the CDR3 is TGTGCCAGCAAGGGAGCTTCCAACTACGAGCAGTACTTC. This sequence encodes CASKGASNYEQYF.

The chain links TRBV9 to TRBJ2-2, with D unresolved. Germline V lookup: CDR1 SGDLS, CDR2 YYNGEE. Trimming stripped 6 bases from V and 5 bases from J, with 11 bases between. The CDR3 covers 13 residues. The chain's CDR3 is CASTGPPTGELFF. The CDR3, as DNA: TGTGCCAGCACCGGACCGCCAACCGGGGAGCTGTTTTTT.

This clonotype was detected a few times. V and J are TRBV10-3 and TRBJ2-3; TRBD2 matches at 11 bases. Trimming at V came to 3 bases and at J to 2 bases, leaving 4 bases not matched to a gene. The CDR3 is made up of 16 amino acids. Germline V lookup: CDR1 ENHRY, CDR2 SYGVKD. Here the CDR3 reads CAISDLAGGPTDTQYF. The DNA of the CDR3 is TGTGCCATCAGTGACCTAGCGGGAGGACCCACAGATACGCAGTATTTT.

This clonotype was picked up a small number of times. J is TRBJ2-5 and V is TRBV11-2; the D gene is possibly TRBD1 (6 bases). This CDR3 has 15 amino acids. Between the trimmed V and J ends, which lost 5 bases and 6 bases, there was a span of 19 bases. CDR1 SGHAT and CDR2 FQNNGV come from the germline V gene. The DNA of the CDR3 is TGTGCCAGCAGCATAACCGCCGGGACACCCAAGACCCAGTACTTC. It is translated as CASSITAGTPKTQYF.

V is TRBV6-6 and J is TRBJ1-4; D gene ambiguous. Germline assignment: CDR1 MNHNY and CDR2 SVGAGI (reference sequence). There are 15 residues in the CDR3. Trimming left V 3 bases short and J 1 base short, with 9 bases between. The CDR3 nucleotides are TGTGCCAGCAGTTATGTGGGTGAAACTAATGAAAAACTGTTTTTT. Protein product: CASSYVGETNEKLFF.

The sample holds a few counts of this clonotype. This rearrangement joins TRBV29-1 to TRBJ2-5; D is unresolved. This CDR3 has 10 residues. Looked up from germline, CDR1 is SQVTM and CDR2 is ANQGSEA. The V gene lost 4 bases and the J gene lost 13 bases, with 13 bases spanning the gap. This chain's CDR3 is CSVARDHGYF. CDR3 bases: TGCAGCGTTGCCCGAGACCATGGGTACTTC. Together with reference TRBV29-1 and TRBJ2-5, the CDR3 gives the full variable domain: SAVISQKPSRDICQRGTSLTIQCQVDSQVTMMFWYRQQPGQSLTLIATANQGSEATYESGFVIDKFPISRPNLTFSTLTVSNMSPEDSSIYLCSVARDHGYFGPGTRLLVL.

The chain has TRBV9 and TRBJ2-2, with 10 bases fitting TRBD1. J lost 4 bases, V lost 2 bases, and 5 bases had no gene match. The CDR3 spans 16 residues. The germline V gene has CDR1 SGDLS and CDR2 YYNGEE. In DNA, the CDR3 is TGTGCCAGCAGCGTCCAGACAGGGGGCGGCACCGGGGAGCTGTTTTTT. This sequence encodes CASSVQTGGGTGELFF.

This chain joins TRBV3-1 and TRBJ2-7; 9 nucleotides line up with TRBD1. J gave up 2 bases and V 4 bases, and 6 bases lay outside the gene matches. This CDR3 contains 15 residues. Germline values: CDR1 LGHDT, CDR2 YNNKEL (reference sequence). The CDR3 region has the DNA TGTGCCAGCAGCCCGGGACAGGGAGGCACCTACGAGCAGTACTTC. This codes for CASSPGQGGTYEQYF.

In this sample, this clonotype turned up a few times. V is TRBV6-5 and J is TRBJ2-5; 12 bases align to TRBD2. The J call may be faulty, since TRBJ2-7 better matches the DNA end. Germline V gene lookup returns CDR1 MNHEY and CDR2 SVGAGI. This CDR3 spans 15 amino acids. This CDR3 is CASSSTTSGRYEQYF. The CDR3 DNA is TGTGCCAGCAGTTCGACGACTAGCGGGAGATACGAGCAGTACTTC.

This clonotype was found many times. One end of the junction varies from germline; a read error may be responsible. This chain uses TRBV12-3 or TRBV12-4 with TRBJ2-2; D call uncertain. This CDR3 has 13 residues. DNA for the CDR3: TGTGCCAGCAGCTTAGCGAACACCGGGGAGCTGTTTTTT. Translating it yields CASSLANTGELFF.

This clonotype was seen a few times. The chain has TRBV20-1 and TRBJ2-5; D is ambiguous. Germline assignment: CDR1 DFQATT and CDR2 SNEGSKA (reference sequence). CDR3 length equals 12 residues. Trimming shortened V by 0 bases and J by 5 bases, and 7 bases separated the two germline ends. The CDR3 DNA reads as TGCAGTGCTAGAGATTACAGTGAGACCCAGTACTTC. The encoded protein is CSARDYSETQYF.

A few counts support this clonotype. V and J are TRBV24-1 and TRBJ2-5; possibly TRBD1 or TRBD2 for D (6 bases each). V was cut by 3 bases and J by 3 bases, with 19 bases left in between. The length of the CDR3 is 17 residues. Germline lookup yields CDR1 KGHDR and CDR2 SFDVKD. The CDR3 protein is CATSDRYQGGMKETQYF. CDR3 bases: TGTGCCACCAGTGATCGCTACCAAGGGGGGATGAAAGAGACCCAGTACTTC.

V and J are TRBV29-1 and TRBJ2-1; 8 bases are shared with TRBD2. Germline assignment: CDR1 SQVTM and CDR2 ANQGSEA. The CDR3 is made up of 14 amino acids. The J segment lost 6 bases and the V segment lost 3 bases, leaving 7 bases of the junction unmatched. Here the CDR3 DNA reads TGCAGCGTTGACGCCCAGCGGGGGTCCAATGAGCAGTTCTTC. The encoded protein is CSVDAQRGSNEQFF.